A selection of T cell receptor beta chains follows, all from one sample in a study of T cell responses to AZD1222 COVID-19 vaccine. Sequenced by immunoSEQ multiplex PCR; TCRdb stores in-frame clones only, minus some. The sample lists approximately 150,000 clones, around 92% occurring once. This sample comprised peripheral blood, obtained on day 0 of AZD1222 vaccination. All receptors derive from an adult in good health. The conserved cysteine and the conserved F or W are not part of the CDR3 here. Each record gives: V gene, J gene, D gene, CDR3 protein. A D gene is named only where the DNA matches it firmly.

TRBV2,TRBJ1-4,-,ASSVGGAEKLF
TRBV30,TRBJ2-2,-,AWRPQEAGELF
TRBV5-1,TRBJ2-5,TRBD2,ASSLAVAGGTQY
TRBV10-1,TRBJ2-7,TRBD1,ATSRDRNYEQY
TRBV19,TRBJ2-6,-,ASSIGEAGANVLT
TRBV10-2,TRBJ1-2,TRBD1,ASSPGEGAGGYT
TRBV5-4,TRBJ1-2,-,ASSLDPVLGGYGYT
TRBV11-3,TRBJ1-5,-,ASSFSGAGQPQH
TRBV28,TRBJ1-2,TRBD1,ASRGQALYGYT
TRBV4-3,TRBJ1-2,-,ASSQDSGRANYGYT
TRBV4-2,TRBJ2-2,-,ASSQDPPVAANTGELF
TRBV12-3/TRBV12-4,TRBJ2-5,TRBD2,ASTIWGGETQY
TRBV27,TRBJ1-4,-,ASRLQGTTNEKLF
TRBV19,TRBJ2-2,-,ASSVTGVNTGELF
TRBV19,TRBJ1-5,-,ASSRQVYVGQPQH
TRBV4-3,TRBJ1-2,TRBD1,ASSPLVETGKAHYGYT
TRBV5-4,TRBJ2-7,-,ASSLGKDEQY
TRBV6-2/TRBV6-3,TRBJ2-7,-,ASSLADSYEQY
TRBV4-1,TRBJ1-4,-,ASSQEETGEKLF
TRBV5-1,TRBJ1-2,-,ASSLVLGYGANYGYT
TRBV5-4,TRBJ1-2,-,ASSIPTGTNYGYT
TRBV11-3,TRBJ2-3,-,ASSLVRDLDTQY
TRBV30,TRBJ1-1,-,AWSVGRGGTEAF
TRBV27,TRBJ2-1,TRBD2,ASSPAGRGGINEQF
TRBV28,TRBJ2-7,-,ASSPEGGKIYEQY
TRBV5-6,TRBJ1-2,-,ASSPDRGYSYGYT
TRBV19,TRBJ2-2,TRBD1,ASSSPTGSGELF
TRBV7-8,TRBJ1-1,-,ASSHGGDTEAF
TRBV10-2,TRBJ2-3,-,ASSESSGTDTQY
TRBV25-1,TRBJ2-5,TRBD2,ASSGLAGGKETQY
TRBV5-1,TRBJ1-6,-,ASSLGDKYSPLH
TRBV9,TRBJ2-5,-,ASSVDGSGETQY
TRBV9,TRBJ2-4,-,ASSVAGTSIQY
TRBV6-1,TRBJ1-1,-,ASSENPVGGAF
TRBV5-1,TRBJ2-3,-,ASNLGPSTDTQY
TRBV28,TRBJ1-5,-,ASSLVYQPQH
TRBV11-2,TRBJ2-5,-,ASSPRRKIRDSQETQY
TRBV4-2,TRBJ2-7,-,ASSQVLNRSYEQY
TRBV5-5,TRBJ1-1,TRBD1,ASSAYYPPQGAWTEAF
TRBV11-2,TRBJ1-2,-,ASSLGQGRRRWGYT